This T cell receptor beta chain appears in the sequencing data of a study of vaccination effects on CD4 cells after COVID-19. Across the whole study: Post-vaccine samples followed the second dose by a median of 72 days.

V shed 2 bases and J 5 bases; nucleotides not matched to a gene: 5. The germline CDR1 and CDR2 sequences are LGHDT and YNNKEL (reference sequence). The CDR3 is 14 amino acids. Pools of viral peptides were used by the ViraFEST assay to expand antigen-specific CD4+ T cells ahead of sequencing. It was after 10 days of culture that CD4+ T cells were isolated. Each participant was administered two doses of either the BNT162b2 or the mRNA-1273 vaccine. This table comes from immunoSEQ multiplex PCR, and its TCRdb copy is limited to in-frame clones, with some not included. The sample lists tens of thousands of clones, 70% to 75% seen once, with less than 2% in the top ten. Turning to this clone: Its antigen is not identified.

The sample in question was CD4+ T cells from PBMCs cultured with HCoV-229E spike peptides, obtained after COVID-19 vaccination. The rearrangement joins TRBV3-1 (or the pseudogene TRBV3-2) to TRBJ1-1; 7 bases are a match to TRBD1. This TCR derives from a human donor who received a COVID-19 vaccine. The CDR3 DNA reads as TGTGCCAGCAGCCAAACGACAGGGCGGACTGAAGCTTTCTTT. Its translation is CASSQTTGRTEAFF.